This entry concerns a single T cell receptor beta chain. This clonotype was seen ten or more times. No cognate antigen has been identified for it. Nothing much larger sits one base from this clone, and base qualities are not available. The CDR3 spans 16 residues, from the cysteine through the phenylalanine. Only the CDR3 part of the read is kept: 48 bases, read in frame from the first base. Relative to germline, V is missing 0 bases and J is missing 7 bases, with 8 bases of the junction outside any gene match. The germline V gene provides CDR1 MNHEY and CDR2 SVGAGI. Sequencing took place on an Illumina HiSeq 2500. TCR beta libraries were prepared by quantitative 5'-RACE with molecular barcodes. The paper's processing steps were these. Disease-linked TCR variants were identified with a new computational method built on a probabilistic model of VDJ rearrangement. TCRdb itself trimmed the public reads at Q25 with fastp, ran MiXCR and retained productive beta chains. CDR3 protein sequences are deduplicated, and each keeps its most common genes and DNA. TCRdb's processing, not the authors', yielded these V and J calls. The sample table lists around 150,000 distinct CDR3 sequences, about an eighth of them with a count of one. The ten largest clones capture over 4% of the sample.

The entry originates in a study of CD8 T cells in ankylosing spondylitis (TCRdb year 2017). A note on the overall study: T cell receptor beta repertoires were profiled in healthy donors and ankylosing spondylitis patients so that disease-linked TCR variants could be found. In total, the full study cohort was made up of nearly 110 healthy donors and about two dozen ankylosing spondylitis patients. Peripheral blood samples were taken, and synovial fluid was additionally collected from ankylosing spondylitis patients.

What the work shows at the level of the full study, not this receptor alone: Some of the motif variants had been reported before in the synovial fluid and blood of reactive arthritis patients, a finding that suggests common disease-initiation mechanisms. Blood from ankylosing spondylitis patients appeared to be characterized by a TCR beta motif made up of about 8 highly homologous amino acid variants. Significant enrichment of the disease-linked clones was reported in matched synovial fluid samples from ankylosing spondylitis patients. The disease-linked clones showed a CD8+ phenotype and occurred at relatively low frequencies in peripheral blood.

The sample taken for sequencing was blood, either unsorted or a sorted T cell fraction (not recorded which). The origin of this receptor is a female donor with ankylosing spondylitis or in good health (not recorded which). Recombination connected TRBV6-5 to TRBJ2-2; 7 bases in between match TRBD1. The CDR3 has the sequence CASSYSPTGKNGELFF. The nucleotides are TGTGCCAGCAGTTACTCGCCGACAGGGAAAAACGGGGAGCTGTTTTTT.